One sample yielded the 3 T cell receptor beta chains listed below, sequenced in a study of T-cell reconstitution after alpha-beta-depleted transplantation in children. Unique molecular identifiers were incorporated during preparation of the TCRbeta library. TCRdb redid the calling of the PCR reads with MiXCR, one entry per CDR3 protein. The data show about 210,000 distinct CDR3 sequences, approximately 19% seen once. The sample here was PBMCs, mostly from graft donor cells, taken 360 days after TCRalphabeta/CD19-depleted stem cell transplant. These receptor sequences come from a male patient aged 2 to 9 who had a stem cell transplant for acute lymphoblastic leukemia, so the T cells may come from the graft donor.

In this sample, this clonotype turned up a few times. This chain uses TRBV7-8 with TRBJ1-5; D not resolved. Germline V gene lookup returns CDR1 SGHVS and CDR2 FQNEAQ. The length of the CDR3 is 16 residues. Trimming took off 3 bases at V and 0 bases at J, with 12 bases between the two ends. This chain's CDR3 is CASSLAGIYSNQPQHF. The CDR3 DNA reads TGTGCCAGCAGCTTGGCAGGAATATATAGCAATCAGCCCCAGCATTTT. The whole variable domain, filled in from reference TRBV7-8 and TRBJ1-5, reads GAGVSQSPRYKVAKRGQDVALRCDPISGHVSLFWYQQALGQGPEFLTYFQNEAQLDKSGLPSDRFFAERPEGSVSTLKIQRTQQEDSAVYLCASSLAGIYSNQPQHFGDGTRLSIL.

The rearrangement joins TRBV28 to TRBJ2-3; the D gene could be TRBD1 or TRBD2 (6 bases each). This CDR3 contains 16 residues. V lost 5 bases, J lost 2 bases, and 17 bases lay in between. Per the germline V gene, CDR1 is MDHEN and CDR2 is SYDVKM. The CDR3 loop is CASSGGRGDTTDTQYF. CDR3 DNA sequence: TGTGCCAGCAGTGGAGGGAGAGGGGACACCACAGATACGCAGTATTTT.

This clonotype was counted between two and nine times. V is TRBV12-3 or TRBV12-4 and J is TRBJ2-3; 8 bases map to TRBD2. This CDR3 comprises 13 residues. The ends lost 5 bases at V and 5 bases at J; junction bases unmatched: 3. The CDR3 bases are TGTGCCAGCAGTCCCACTAGCGGAGATACGCAGTATTTT. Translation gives CASSPTSGDTQYF.